The 28 T cell receptor beta chains listed next were all sequenced from one sample in a study of tumor-infiltrating lymphocytes in primary liver carcinoma. The authors took blood RNA from unsorted whole blood and also extracted germline DNA. TCR beta cDNA was made from roughly 450 ng total RNA with a constant-region primer. Sequencing libraries for TCR beta derived from three nested multiplex PCR rounds that used slightly modified ARM-PCR. Each of the first two PCR rounds ran roughly 10 cycles with TRBV1-TRBV30 forward and C-beta reverse primers. TCRdb analysed the multiplex PCR reads with MiXCR anew, one entry per CDR3 protein. In the table there are 300,000 to 350,000 distinct CDR3 sequences, 45% to 70% of which are singletons. Sample: peripheral blood. The receptor set was obtained from a woman aged 30 to 39 with primary liver carcinoma and hepatitis B virus infection.

A word on this clonotype: Possible read error: a much larger clone is one base away. This is likely a read error, given that the CDR3 carries no conserved phenylalanine or tryptophan at its end. The chain joins TRBV29-1 to TRBJ2-4, with a tentative D call TRBD2 (5 bases). Between the trimmed V and J ends, which lost 6 bases and 8 bases, there was a span of 17 bases. The germline gives CDR1 SQVTM, CDR2 ANQGSEA. The CDR3 sequence is 13 residues long. CDR3 loop: CSVRAPGKDIQYS. Here the CDR3 DNA reads TGCAGCGTCCGAGCCCCGGGGAAAGACATTCAGTACTCC.

The V and J genes are TRBV11-3 and TRBJ2-1; D may match TRBD1 or TRBD2 (6 bases each). This CDR3 contains 16 residues. Trimming stripped 7 bases from V and 6 bases from J, with 22 bases between. CDR1 and CDR2 from the germline V gene are SGHNT and YENEEA. The CDR3 coding sequence is TGTGCCAGCACCCTGTCATGGGGGGCTTCAATCAATGAGCAGTTCTTC. The encoded protein is CASTLSWGASINEQFF. The whole variable domain, remainder taken from reference TRBV11-3 and TRBJ2-1, is EAGVVQSPRYKIIEKKQPVAFWCNPISGHNTLYWYLQNLGQGPELLIRYENEEAVDDSQLPKDRFSAERLKGVDSTLKIQPAELGDSAVYLCASTLSWGASINEQFFGPGTRLTVL.

On this clonotype itself: This may be a read error: a much more frequent sequence differs by one nucleotide. The chain couples TRBV6-5 to TRBJ2-1; tentative D call: TRBD2 (5 bases). Germline CDR1 MNHEY, CDR2 SVGAGI. This CDR3 contains 15 residues. CDR3 coding DNA: TGTGCCAGCAGTTACTCGCCGGGAACCTACAATGAGCAGCTCTTC. It codes for CASSYSPGTYNEQLF.

This chain uses TRBV6-2 or TRBV6-3 with TRBJ2-3; D may match TRBD1 or TRBD2 (5 bases each). The V end lost 6 bases, the J end lost 2 bases, and 21 bases lay between the germline ends. The germline gives CDR1 MNHEY, CDR2 SVGEGT. The CDR3 contains 17 residues. The CDR3 region is CASREKATNGTTDTQYF. The CDR3 coding sequence is TGTGCCAGCAGGGAGAAAGCGACTAACGGGACCACAGATACGCAGTATTTT.

The CDR3 reads CASSHRGPNYEQYF. In DNA form, the CDR3 reads TGTGCCAGCAGCCACCGTGGACCTAACTACGAGCAGTACTTC. This sequence joins TRBV13 and TRBJ2-7; D call uncertain. V gave up 5 bases and J gave up 3 bases, with 14 bases separating them. CDR1 PRHDT and CDR2 FYEKMQ come from the germline V gene (reference sequence). CDR3 length: 14 amino acids. Variable domain in full (rest from reference TRBV13 and TRBJ2-7): AAGVIQSPRHLIKEKRETATLKCYPIPRHDTVYWYQQGPGQDPQFLISFYEKMQSDKGSIPDRFSAQQFSDYHSELNMSSLELGDSALYFCASSHRGPNYEQYFGPGTRLTVT.

The CDR3 region has the DNA TGTGCCAGCAGCTTAGATAAAGATCGAACAGGGTATAACGAGCAGTACTTC. Translation: CASSLDKDRTGYNEQYF. The rearrangement joins TRBV11-3 to TRBJ2-7, with D tentatively TRBD1 (6 bases). The CDR3 has 17 amino acids. V lost 0 bases to trimming and J lost 5 bases, with 20 bases between them. Germline V gene data show CDR1 as SGHNT and CDR2 as YENEEA.

This clonotype was seen a handful of times. The genes are TRBV12-3 or TRBV12-4 and TRBJ1-1; D possibly corresponds to TRBD1 (6 bases). CDR3 length: 14 residues. V lost 6 bases, J lost 9 bases, and 20 bases lay in between. The CDR3 spells CASSQTEGGGKAFF. The CDR3 nucleotides are TGTGCCAGCAGCCAAACGGAAGGGGGTGGTAAAGCTTTCTTT.

As for this clonotype: An end of the junction differs from the germline gene, which may be a read error. This sequence joins TRBV7-9 and TRBJ2-1; D possibly corresponds to TRBD2 (6 bases). This CDR3 region has 16 residues. Germline CDR1 reads SEHNR; CDR2 reads FQNEAQ (reference sequence). The CDR3 loop reads CACSLEIWGRINEQFF. The CDR3 DNA is TGTGCCTGCAGCTTAGAAATTTGGGGGAGGATCAATGAGCAGTTCTTC.

The chain couples TRBV5-1 to TRBJ1-1; the D is unclear. CDR3 length: 15 amino acids. CDR1 SGHRS and CDR2 YFSETQ come from the germline V gene. Trimming left V 0 bases short and J 5 bases short, with 14 bases between. The CDR3 DNA is TGCGCCAGCAGCTTGGAGCGGGGAAGAAAGACTGAAGCTTTCTTT. It codes for CASSLERGRKTEAFF.

Worth noting for this clonotype: Possible read error: a much larger clone is one base away. This sequence joins TRBV6-5 and TRBJ1-2, with D unresolved. This CDR3 contains 15 residues. Germline CDR1 and CDR2: MNHEY and SVGAGI. CDR3 in amino acids: CASTYSPGSLTGYTF. The CDR3, as DNA: TGTGCCAGCACTTACTCTCCGGGCAGCCTTACTGGCTACACCTTC.

This clonotype was seen at least ten times. This chain links TRBV11-1 with TRBJ2-7, with D perhaps given as TRBD1 or TRBD2 (5 bases each). Germline V gene sequence: CDR1 SGHAT, CDR2 FQDESV (reference sequence). V was cut by 5 bases and J by 1 base, with 15 bases left in between. The CDR3 runs to 15 residues. CDR3 sequence: CASSPHGTLSYEQYF. DNA of the CDR3: TGTGCCAGCAGCCCTCACGGGACCTTGTCCTACGAGCAGTACTTC.

Remarks on this clonotype: With a much larger clone just one base away, this may be a read error. The chain has TRBV6-2 or TRBV6-3 and TRBJ1-1; D perhaps matches TRBD1 (5 bases). The CDR3 sequence is 14 residues long. In germline, CDR1 is MNHEY, CDR2 SVGEGT. CDR3 region: CVSSPTDGSTEAFF. The DNA of the CDR3 is TGTGTCAGCAGTCCGACAGACGGGAGCACTGAAGCTTTCTTT.

The chain has TRBV4-1 and TRBJ2-2; 7 bases match TRBD1. V dropped 6 bases and J dropped 5; count of bases not matched to a gene: 9. The CDR3 extends over 15 amino acids. The germline gives CDR1 MGHRA, CDR2 YSYEKL. CDR3 sequence reads: CASREGGAQTGELFF. The CDR3 DNA reads TGCGCCAGCAGAGAAGGGGGCGCCCAGACCGGGGAGCTGTTTTTT.

The rearrangement joins TRBV12-3 or TRBV12-4 to TRBJ2-1; no reliable D call. The CDR3 covers 15 residues. V lost 4 bases and J 9 bases, leaving 19 bases between the germline ends. In DNA, the CDR3 is TGTGCCAGCAGTTCCCTCCCACAAGGAAAGGTTGAGCAGTTCTTC. Encoded protein: CASSSLPQGKVEQFF.

CDR3 region: CASSGYTRDRDNQPQHF. The DNA of the CDR3 is TGTGCCAGCAGCGGATACACCAGGGACAGGGACAATCAGCCCCAGCATTTT. The chain has TRBV12-3 or TRBV12-4 and TRBJ1-5; 9 bases agree with TRBD1. V shed 6 bases and J 3 bases; nucleotides not matched to a gene: 12. The CDR3 extends over 17 amino acids.

Concerning this clonotype itself: A read error is possible here, since a much larger clone lies one base away. The V call is TRBV29-1, the J call TRBJ1-1; 7 bases are a match to TRBD1. The CDR3 is 14 amino acids. Looked up from germline, CDR1 is SQVTM and CDR2 is ANQGSEA. CDR3 nucleotide sequence: TGCAGCGTTGAGACGGCAGGGGGGCACACTGAAGCTTCCTTT. Its protein product is CSVETAGGHTEASF.

This rearrangement joins TRBV12-3 or TRBV12-4 to TRBJ1-4; D is undetermined. V was clipped by 4 bases and J by 10 bases, with 16 bases between them. This CDR3 contains 14 residues. The CDR3 here is CASSSAGRSGKLFF. The CDR3 DNA reads TGTGCCAGCAGTTCGGCGGGAAGAAGTGGAAAACTGTTTTTT.

A word on this clonotype: A much bigger clone sits one base away, suggesting this may be a read error. Likely a read error: the CDR3 ends without its conserved phenylalanine or tryptophan. The V and J genes are TRBV6-5 and TRBJ2-3; D is perhaps TRBD2 (6 bases). This CDR3 has 14 amino acids. Germline loops: CDR1 MNHEY, CDR2 SVGAGI. The germline V and J ends were trimmed by 8 bases and 2 bases, with 14 bases remaining between them. For the CDR3, the DNA is TGTGCCAGCCGGTCGGAGGGGCTCACAGATACGCAGTATTCT. Translation gives CASRSEGLTDTQYS.

The rearrangement uses TRBV11-1 and TRBJ1-5; D remains unclear. The CDR3 contains 13 residues. CDR1 is SGHAT, CDR2 FQDESV, per germline (reference sequence). The V gene lost 5 bases and the J gene lost 11 bases, with 16 bases spanning the gap. CDR3 nucleotides: TGTGCCAGCAGCATGGGTAGCAAACAGTCCCAGCATTTT. This translates into CASSMGSKQSQHF.

J is TRBJ2-3 and V is TRBV7-8; no firm D call. The germline CDR1 and CDR2 sequences are SGHVS and FQNEAQ. The V gene lost 3 bases and the J gene lost 0 bases, with 13 bases spanning the gap. This CDR3 is 16 amino acids long. CDR3 nucleotide sequence: TGTGCCAGCAGCTTTGGGATTTGGATGAGCACAGATACGCAGTATTTT. Amino acid sequence: CASSFGIWMSTDTQYF.

This chain uses TRBV6-5 with TRBJ1-1; D is perhaps TRBD1 (6 bases). Trimming removed 2 bases at V and 0 bases at J, with 13 bases between. Germline CDR1 and CDR2: MNHEY and SVGAGI. The CDR3 is made up of 16 amino acids. CDR3 protein: CASSYGGAHMNTEAFF. CDR3 nucleotide sequence: TGTGCCAGCAGTTACGGGGGGGCCCACATGAACACTGAAGCTTTCTTT.

This clonotype was picked up a small number of times. The J gene is TRBJ2-3, the V gene TRBV30; no reliable D call. Germline CDR1 reads GTSNPN; CDR2 reads SVGIG (reference sequence). Between the trimmed V and J ends, which lost 0 bases and 4 bases, there was a span of 14 bases. The CDR3 covers 15 residues. The CDR3 reads CAWSVGTVEADTQYF. CDR3 coding DNA: TGTGCCTGGAGTGTAGGTACAGTCGAAGCAGATACGCAGTATTTT. Full variable domain (outside the CDR3, taken from reference TRBV30 and TRBJ2-3): SQTIHQWPATLVQPVGSPLSLECTVEGTSNPNLYWYRQAAGRGLQLLFYSVGIGQISSEVPQNLSASRPQDRQFILSSKKLLLSDSGFYLCAWSVGTVEADTQYFGPGTRLTVL.

The chain combines TRBV6-1 with TRBJ2-6, with 7 bases aligning to TRBD2. The V gene end was trimmed by 0 bases and the J gene end by 1 base; junction bases not matched to a gene: 3. The CDR3 extends over 17 amino acids. Per germline, CDR1 MNHNS and CDR2 SASEGT. In nucleotides, the CDR3 is TGTGCCAGCAGTGAAGCAGTGGGAGGGTCTGGGGCCAACGTCCTGACTTTC. Encoded protein: CASSEAVGGSGANVLTF.

This clonotype was detected many times. The V gene is TRBV10-3, the J gene TRBJ1-5; D remains ambiguous. The CDR3 covers 12 residues. Germline CDR1 ENHRY, CDR2 SYGVKD. V was trimmed by 3 bases and J by 5 bases, leaving 5 bases between them. Here the CDR3 DNA reads TGTGCCATCAGTGACAGTTATCAGCCCCAGCATTTT. This codes for CAISDSYQPQHF.

With respect to this clonotype: One end of the junction varies from germline; a read error may be responsible. The rearrangement uses TRBV11-1 and TRBJ2-1, with 11 positions matching TRBD2. Per the germline V gene, CDR1 is SGHAT and CDR2 is FQDESV (reference sequence). The CDR3 consists of 17 residues. The CDR3 DNA is TGTGCAAGCAGCTTCTTTAGCGGGGGGGGGGTCGGGGATGAGCACTACTTC. Its translation is CASSFFSGGGVGDEHYF.

The chain couples TRBV13 to TRBJ2-3; either TRBD1 or TRBD2 may fit D (5 bases each). CDR1 PRHDT and CDR2 FYEKMQ come from the germline V gene (reference sequence). This CDR3 region has 15 residues. V lost 4 bases and J 6 bases, leaving 17 bases between the germline ends. For the CDR3, the DNA is TGTGCCAGCAGCTCCGGGACCTCTTCTGCTGATACGCAGTATTTT. Its translation: CASSSGTSSADTQYF.

With regard to this clonotype: In this CDR3 the conserved last residue, phenylalanine or tryptophan, is missing, so a read error is likely. V is TRBV4-1 and J is TRBJ2-1; no reliable D call. There are 13 residues in the CDR3. Germline V lookup: CDR1 MGHRA, CDR2 YSYEKL. CDR3 DNA: TGCGCCAGCAGCCCCGAGACGGGCAATGAACAGTTCATC. This encodes CASSPETGNEQFI.

This clonotype was counted only a few times. A junction end diverges from the germline sequence, so it may reflect a read error. V and J are TRBV11-2 and TRBJ2-5; D not certain. CDR3 size: 13 residues. CDR1 is SGHAT, CDR2 FQNNGV, per germline. The CDR3 is CASSLDFLETQHF. CDR3 in DNA: TGTGCCAGCAGCTTAGATTTTCTGGAGACCCAGCACTTC.